The following is a T cell receptor beta chain sequence with its context. The record originates from a study of blood T cell repertoires in COVID-19. The overall study: COVID-19 samples collected from the United States, Italy and Spain covered acute and convalescent phases. In each case, the material was cDNA or gDNA derived from T cells, B-cell-depleted T cells, or PBMCs.

Germline CDR1 is MNHEY and CDR2 is SVGAGI. CDR3 length: 14 residues. V was clipped by 8 bases and J by 5 bases, with 15 bases between them. Original analysis: Using reference gene primer amplification, nucleated cell counts were estimated. The method was immunoSEQ multiplex PCR; TCRdb's version includes in-frame clones alone and lacks a portion of them. V and J calls and clone size are those listed in that table; D and trimming were worked out from the DNA. The sample consists of some 130,000 clones, 90% of them appearing once. The sequence was collected from a man between 50 and 59 years old with active COVID-19. The sequencing input was peripheral blood. The chain recombines TRBV6-5 with TRBJ1-4; tentatively, D is TRBD1 (5 bases). The CDR3 sequence is CASAPRAPNEKLFF. CDR3 nucleotides: TGTGCCAGCGCCCCCAGGGCCCCCAATGAAAAACTGTTTTTT.